Each of the 27 T cell receptor beta chains below was sequenced from the same sample in a study of blood T cell repertoires in COVID-19. Produced via immunoSEQ multiplex PCR; TCRdb's table is partial and in-frame only. Of about 160,000 clones listed, about 87% are singletons. Sequenced: peripheral blood. These receptors originate from a woman between 70 and 85 years old with COVID-19, enrolled during active disease.

This clone was seen a handful of times. V gene TRBV6-1 combines with J gene TRBJ1-5; D ambiguous. Germline-derived CDR1 and CDR2 are MNHNS and SASEGT. The CDR3 loop spans 15 amino acids. Trimming stripped 1 base from V and 6 bases from J, with 13 bases between. CDR3 loop: CASSEGEDGSQPQHF. DNA for the CDR3: TGTGCCAGCAGTGAAGGTGAGGACGGGAGTCAGCCCCAGCATTTT.

The rearrangement joins TRBV29-1 to TRBJ1-6, with D hard to call. The CDR3 extends over 13 amino acids. Trimming took off 6 bases at V and 6 bases at J, with 12 bases between the two ends. Germline CDR1 and CDR2: SQVTM and ANQGSEA. As DNA, the CDR3 is TGCAGCGTCGGTGCGGGGAGTAATTCACCCCTCCACTTT. Its translation: CSVGAGSNSPLHF. Looking up the rest from reference TRBV29-1 and TRBJ1-6 gives the full variable domain: SAVISQKPSRDICQRGTSLTIQCQVDSQVTMMFWYRQQPGQSLTLIATANQGSEATYESGFVIDKFPISRPNLTFSTLTVSNMSPEDSSIYLCSVGAGSNSPLHFGNGTRLTVT.

The V gene is TRBV4-1, the J gene TRBJ2-2; 7 bases line up with TRBD1. Germline V gene lookup returns CDR1 MGHRA and CDR2 YSYEKL. The CDR3 runs to 16 residues. Trimming took 3 bases from V and 7 from J; bases not matched to a gene: 11. This CDR3 reads CASSQGPDRASGELFF. In DNA, the CDR3 is TGCGCCAGCAGCCAGGGGCCCGACAGGGCGAGCGGGGAGCTGTTTTTT.

The CDR3 here is CASSMDSLAKNIQYF. DNA of the CDR3: TGTGCCAGCAGCATGGACAGCCTAGCCAAAAACATTCAGTACTTC. This chain uses TRBV28 with TRBJ2-4; TRBD1 might be the D (6 bases). CDR1 and CDR2 from the germline V gene are MDHEN and SYDVKM. Trimming left V 6 bases short and J 0 bases short, with 12 bases between. The CDR3 contains 15 residues. The whole variable domain, remainder taken from reference TRBV28 and TRBJ2-4, is DVKVTQSSRYLVKRTGEKVFLECVQDMDHENMFWYRQDPGLGLRLIYFSYDVKMKEKGDIPEGYSVSREKKERFSLILESASTNQTSMYLCASSMDSLAKNIQYFGAGTRLSVL.

The chain recombines TRBV28 with TRBJ1-4, with D unresolved. Germline V gives CDR1 MDHEN, CDR2 SYDVKM. CDR3 length equals 16 residues. V lost 3 bases and J lost 0, with 11 bases in between. The CDR3 nucleotides are TGTGCCAGCAGTTTCGCAGGCCTGACAACTAATGAAAAACTGTTTTTT. Translated: CASSFAGLTTNEKLFF.

This clone was seen only once. The chain recombines TRBV3-1 (or the pseudogene TRBV3-2) with TRBJ2-2; 8 bases line up with TRBD2. This CDR3 region has 16 residues. Germline V lookup: CDR1 LGHDT, CDR2 YNNKEL (reference sequence). Trimming cost V 1 base and J 6 bases; bases outside gene matches: 7. As DNA, the CDR3 is TGTGCCAGCAGCCAAGTGGTCGGGGGGGCGGCCGGGGAGCTGTTTTTT. Translating it yields CASSQVVGGAAGELFF.

The rearrangement links TRBV3-1 (or the pseudogene TRBV3-2) to TRBJ1-2; TRBD1 aligns across 10 bases. The CDR3 is 16 amino acids. With 5 bases clipped from V and 8 bases from J, the junction kept 14 bases outside the gene matches. Germline V gene sequence: CDR1 LGHDT, CDR2 YNNKEL (reference sequence). The CDR3 DNA sequence: TGTGCCAGCAGCACCCGGGACAGGGGATGGCTAAAGGGCTACACCTTC. This sequence encodes CASSTRDRGWLKGYTF.

This sequence joins TRBV27 and TRBJ2-1; 12 nucleotides line up with TRBD1. The junction had 18 bases not matched to a gene; V was cut back by 8 bases and J by 1 base. CDR1 is MNHEY and CDR2 is SMNVEV in the germline V gene (reference sequence). This CDR3 spans 20 amino acids. CDR3 DNA sequence: TGTGCCAGCTCAAAAACGAGGGGACAGGGGGCACCACGATCCTACAATGAGCAGTTCTTC. Translating it yields CASSKTRGQGAPRSYNEQFF.

A few counts support this clone. V usage is TRBV6-6 and J usage is TRBJ1-5; 7 bases map to TRBD1. In germline, CDR1 is MNHNY, CDR2 SVGAGI (reference sequence). V was pared by 6 bases and J by 3 bases, with 5 bases of the junction left unmatched. CDR3 length: 14 residues. The CDR3 DNA reads as TGTGCCAGCAGCTGGGACAGACTCAATCAGCCCCAGCATTTT. It translates to CASSWDRLNQPQHF.

The V gene is TRBV3-1 (or the pseudogene TRBV3-2), the J gene TRBJ2-7; D may be TRBD1 (5 bases). Per the germline V gene, CDR1 is LGHDT and CDR2 is YNNKEL (reference sequence). The CDR3 consists of 16 residues. Trimming took off 1 base at V and 1 base at J, with 14 bases between the two ends. CDR3 in amino acids: CASSQGSGSLSYEQYF. The CDR3, as DNA: TGTGCCAGCAGCCAAGGATCAGGGTCCCTTTCCTACGAGCAGTACTTC.

This chain joins TRBV5-5 and TRBJ2-7; D is perhaps TRBD2 (6 bases). CDR1 is SGHKS and CDR2 is YYEKEE in the germline V gene (reference sequence). Trimming stripped 3 bases from V and 5 bases from J, with 21 bases between. The CDR3 runs 16 residues. The CDR3, as DNA: TGTGCCAGCAGCTGGGATCCGGGACTGAGATCTCACGAGCAGTACTTC. Protein sequence: CASSWDPGLRSHEQYF.

The chain employs TRBV18 and TRBJ1-6; D is perhaps TRBD1 (6 bases). V gave up 3 bases and J gave up 10 bases, with 22 bases separating them. Germline CDR1 reads KGHSH; CDR2 reads LQKENI. CDR3 length equals 17 residues. The CDR3 protein is CASSPLQGFSRSSPLHF. As DNA, the CDR3 is TGTGCCAGCTCACCGTTACAGGGTTTTAGTCGGTCGTCACCCCTCCACTTT. The complete variable domain, with remaining parts taken from reference TRBV18 and TRBJ1-6, reads NAGVMQNPRHLVRRRGQEARLRCSPMKGHSHVYWYRQLPEEGLKFMVYLQKENIIDESGMPKERFSAEFPKEGPSILRIQQVVRGDSAAYFCASSPLQGFSRSSPLHFGNGTRLTVT.

This chain links TRBV7-2 with TRBJ1-3, with no clear D. The V gene lost 1 base and the J gene lost 0 bases, with 10 bases spanning the gap. CDR1 is SGHTA and CDR2 is FQGNSA in the germline V gene. The CDR3 consists of 16 residues. The CDR3 DNA sequence: TGTGCCAGCAGCTTAGGGCTCCTAGGCTCTGGAAACACCATATATTTT. This encodes CASSLGLLGSGNTIYF.

V usage is TRBV6-5 and J usage is TRBJ2-7, with 8 positions matching TRBD1. The CDR3 sequence is 14 residues long. V lost 8 bases to trimming and J lost 2 bases; unmatched junction nucleotides: 8. Germline-derived CDR1 and CDR2 are MNHEY and SVGAGI. DNA of the CDR3: TGTGCCAGCGTGGGGACAGGCATAGCCTACGAGCAGTACTTC. It is translated as CASVGTGIAYEQYF.

The chain joins TRBV2 to TRBJ1-1; the match to TRBD1 covers 8 bases. V was pared by 11 bases and J by 3 bases, with 8 bases of the junction left unmatched. Germline-derived CDR1 and CDR2 are SNHLY and FYNNEI. The CDR3 runs 13 residues. In DNA, the CDR3 is TGTGCCGGGAAGGACAGGGCGGACACTGAAGCTTTCTTT. It specifies CAGKDRADTEAFF.

The V and J genes are TRBV27 and TRBJ2-1; TRBD2 aligns across 7 bases. The trim removed 8 bases at V and 6 bases at J, leaving 10 bases unmatched. The CDR3 runs 14 residues. Per germline, CDR1 MNHEY and CDR2 SMNVEV (reference sequence). This CDR3 is CASFGLGDFNEQFF. CDR3 DNA sequence: TGTGCCAGCTTCGGACTAGGAGATTTCAATGAGCAGTTCTTC.

The chain couples TRBV27 to TRBJ2-1; D possibly corresponds to TRBD2 (7 bases). The CDR3 consists of 15 residues. Trimming took off 5 bases at V and 3 bases at J, with 14 bases between the two ends. Germline V gene lookup returns CDR1 MNHEY and CDR2 SMNVEV (reference sequence). CDR3 amino acids: CASSLGGRGYNEQFF. The CDR3 DNA reads as TGTGCCAGCAGTCTCGGGGGGCGGGGCTACAATGAGCAGTTCTTC.

CDR3 residues: CASSPSLAGVTGGELFF. The CDR3 nucleotides read TGTGCCAGCAGCCCCTCACTAGCGGGGGTAACGGGCGGGGAGCTGTTTTTT. V and J are TRBV4-2 and TRBJ2-2; TRBD2 agrees at 11 bases. Looked up from germline, CDR1 is LGHNA and CDR2 is YNFKEQ. The CDR3 length is 17 residues. The trim removed 4 bases at V and 7 bases at J, leaving 11 bases unmatched.

CDR3 nucleotides: TGCGCCAGCACCCTGGAAGGACAGGGGAATTCACCCCTCCACTTT. Encoded protein: CASTLEGQGNSPLHF. The V and J genes are TRBV5-1 and TRBJ1-6; 9 bases are shared with TRBD1. The CDR3 is 15 residues long. Germline V gene sequence: CDR1 SGHRS, CDR2 YFSETQ. Trimming at V came to 6 bases and at J to 7 bases, leaving 8 bases not matched to a gene.

The rearrangement joins TRBV5-4 to TRBJ1-2; weak D call: TRBD1 (6 bases). The germline V gene encodes CDR1 SGHNT and CDR2 YYREEE (reference sequence). The CDR3 loop spans 13 amino acids. Trimming left V 2 bases short and J 8 bases short, with 13 bases between. The CDR3 DNA follows: TGTGCCAGCAGCTTTACAGGGCTGGGCGGCTACACCTTC. Amino acids: CASSFTGLGGYTF.

This chain connects TRBV27 to TRBJ1-1; TRBD1 aligns across 8 bases. This CDR3 comprises 14 residues. J gave up 2 bases and V 5 bases, and 4 bases lay outside the gene matches. CDR1 and CDR2 from the germline V gene are MNHEY and SMNVEV (reference sequence). This CDR3 reads CASSSRGRNTEAFF. The CDR3 coding sequence is TGTGCCAGCAGTAGCAGGGGGCGAAACACTGAAGCTTTCTTT.

This clone was picked up one time. This chain connects TRBV4-2 to TRBJ2-5; the match to TRBD2 covers 14 bases. V lost 0 bases to trimming and J lost 6 bases; unmatched junction nucleotides: 9. This CDR3 contains 18 residues. Germline assignment: CDR1 LGHNA and CDR2 YNFKEQ. CDR3 in DNA: TGTGCCAGCAGCCAAGATATGACTAGCGGGGGGGCCTCGAAGACCCAGTACTTC. This encodes CASSQDMTSGGASKTQYF.

The chain combines TRBV28 with TRBJ1-2, with D possibly being TRBD1 (6 bases). Between the trimmed V and J ends, which lost 3 bases and 6 bases, there was a span of 20 bases. The CDR3 is 16 amino acids. CDR1 and CDR2 (germline): MDHEN, SYDVKM. The CDR3: CASSFVRRRGVDGYTF. The CDR3 nucleotides are TGTGCCAGCAGTTTTGTACGCCGCAGGGGTGTTGATGGCTACACCTTC.

V and J are TRBV25-1 and TRBJ2-1, with TRBD2 matching 11 bases. Trimming cost V 5 bases and J 3 bases; bases outside gene matches: 3. The CDR3 has 15 amino acids. Germline V gene lookup returns CDR1 MGHDK and CDR2 SYGVNS. The CDR3 bases are TGTGCCAGCAGTCTCGGACTAGCGGGCTACAATGAGCAGTTCTTC. Protein: CASSLGLAGYNEQFF.

This chain uses TRBV4-1 with TRBJ2-3; no reliable D call. The CDR3 runs 14 residues. Per the germline V gene, CDR1 is MGHRA and CDR2 is YSYEKL. The germline V and J ends were trimmed by 0 bases and 3 bases, with 7 bases remaining between them. In DNA, the CDR3 is TGCGCCAGCAGCCAAGATACCGGGACAGATACGCAGTATTTT. It encodes CASSQDTGTDTQYF.

V gene TRBV3-1 (or the pseudogene TRBV3-2) combines with J gene TRBJ2-2, with 7 bases that match TRBD2. The length of the CDR3 is 15 residues. CDR1 is LGHDT and CDR2 is YNNKEL in the germline V gene (reference sequence). The trim removed 4 bases at V and 5 bases at J, leaving 7 bases unmatched. CDR3 nucleotides: TGTGCCAGCAGCCGTGGGGGAGGGTGGACCGGGGAGCTGTTTTTT. It yields the protein CASSRGGGWTGELFF.

This chain joins TRBV7-2 and TRBJ1-5, with 11 bases identical to TRBD1. The CDR3 totals 16 residues. Germline-derived CDR1 and CDR2 are SGHTA and FQGNSA. V trimming: 1 base; J trimming: 7 bases; junction bases outside the gene matches: 6. Here the CDR3 DNA reads TGTGCCAGCAGCTTAGTGGGACAGGGGGTAGGACAGCCCCAGCATTTT. It specifies CASSLVGQGVGQPQHF.